This TCR beta chain was found in a study of T cell responses to AZD1222 COVID-19 vaccine. General study points: Dominant at 160-218 and 743-854, vaccine-associated CD4 TCRs also spanned spike.

Worth noting for this clone: Its antigen is unidentified.

The germline gives CDR1 WSHSY, CDR2 SAAADI. V shed 8 bases and J shed 12 bases, with 14 bases lying between them. The CDR3 sequence is 11 residues long. Produced via immunoSEQ multiplex PCR; TCRdb's table is partial and in-frame only. Here the sample spans more than 150,000 clones, more than 85% being singletons. The V gene is TRBV10-2, the J gene TRBJ2-1; D tentatively fits TRBD1 or TRBD2 (5 bases each). The material was peripheral blood, obtained on day 0 of AZD1222 vaccination. This sequence was found in an adult in good health. The CDR3: CASRGPLPQFF. CDR3 in DNA: TGCGCCAGCCGGGGCCCGCTGCCGCAGTTCTTC.